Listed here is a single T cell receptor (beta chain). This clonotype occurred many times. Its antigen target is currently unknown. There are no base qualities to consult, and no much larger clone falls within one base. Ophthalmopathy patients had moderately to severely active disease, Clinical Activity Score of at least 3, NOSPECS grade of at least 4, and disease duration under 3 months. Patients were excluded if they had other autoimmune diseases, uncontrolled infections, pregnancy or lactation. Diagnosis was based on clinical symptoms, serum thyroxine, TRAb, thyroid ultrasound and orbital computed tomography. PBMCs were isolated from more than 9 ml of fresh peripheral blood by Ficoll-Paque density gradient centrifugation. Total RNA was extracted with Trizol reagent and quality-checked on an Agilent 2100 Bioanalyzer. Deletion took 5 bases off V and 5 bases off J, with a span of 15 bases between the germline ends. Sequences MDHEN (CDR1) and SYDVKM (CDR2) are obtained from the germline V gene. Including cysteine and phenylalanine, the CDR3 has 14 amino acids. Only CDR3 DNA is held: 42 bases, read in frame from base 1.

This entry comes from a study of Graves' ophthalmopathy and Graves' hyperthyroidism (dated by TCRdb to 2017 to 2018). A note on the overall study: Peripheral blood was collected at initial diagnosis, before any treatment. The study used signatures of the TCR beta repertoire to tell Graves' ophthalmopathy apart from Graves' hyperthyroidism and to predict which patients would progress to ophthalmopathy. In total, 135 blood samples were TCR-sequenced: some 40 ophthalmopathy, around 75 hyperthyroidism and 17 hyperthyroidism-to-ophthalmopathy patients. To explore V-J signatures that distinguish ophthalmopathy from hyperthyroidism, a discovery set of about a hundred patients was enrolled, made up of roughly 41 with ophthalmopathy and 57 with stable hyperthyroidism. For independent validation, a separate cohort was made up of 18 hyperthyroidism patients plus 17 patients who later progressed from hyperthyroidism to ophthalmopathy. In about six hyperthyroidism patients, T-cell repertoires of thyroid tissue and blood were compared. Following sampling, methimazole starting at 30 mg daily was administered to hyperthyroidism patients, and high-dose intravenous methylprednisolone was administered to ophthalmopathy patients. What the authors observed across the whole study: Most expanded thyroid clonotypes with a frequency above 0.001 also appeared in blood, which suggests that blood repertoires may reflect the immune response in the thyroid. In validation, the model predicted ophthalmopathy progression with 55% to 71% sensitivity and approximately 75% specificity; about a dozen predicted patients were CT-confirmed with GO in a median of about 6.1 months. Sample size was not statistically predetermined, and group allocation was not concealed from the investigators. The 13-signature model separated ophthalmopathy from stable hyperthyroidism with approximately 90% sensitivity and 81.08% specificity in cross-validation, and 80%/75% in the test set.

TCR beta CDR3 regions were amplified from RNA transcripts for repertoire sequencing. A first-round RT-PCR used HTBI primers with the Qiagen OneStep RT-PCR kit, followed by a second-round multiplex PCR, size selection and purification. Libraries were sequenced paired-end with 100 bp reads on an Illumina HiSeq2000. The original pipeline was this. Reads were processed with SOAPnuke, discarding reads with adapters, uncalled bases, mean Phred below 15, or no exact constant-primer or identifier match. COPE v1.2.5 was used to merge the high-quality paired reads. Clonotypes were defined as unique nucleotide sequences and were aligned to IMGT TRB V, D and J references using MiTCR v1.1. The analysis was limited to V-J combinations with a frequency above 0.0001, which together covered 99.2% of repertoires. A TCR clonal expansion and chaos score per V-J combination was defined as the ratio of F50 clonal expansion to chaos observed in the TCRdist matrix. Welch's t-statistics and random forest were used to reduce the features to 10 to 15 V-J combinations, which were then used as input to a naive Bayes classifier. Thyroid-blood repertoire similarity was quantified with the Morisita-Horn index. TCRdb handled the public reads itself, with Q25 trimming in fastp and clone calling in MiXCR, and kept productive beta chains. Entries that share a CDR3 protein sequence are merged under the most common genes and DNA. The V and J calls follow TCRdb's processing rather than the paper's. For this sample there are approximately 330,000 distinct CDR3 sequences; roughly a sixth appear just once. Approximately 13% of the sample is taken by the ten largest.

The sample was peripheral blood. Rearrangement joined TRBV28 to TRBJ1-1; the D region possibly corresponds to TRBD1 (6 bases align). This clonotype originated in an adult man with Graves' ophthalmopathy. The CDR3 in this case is CASSPPQGRTEAFF. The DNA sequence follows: TGTGCCAGCAGTCCCCCCCAGGGGAGGACTGAAGCTTTCTTT.